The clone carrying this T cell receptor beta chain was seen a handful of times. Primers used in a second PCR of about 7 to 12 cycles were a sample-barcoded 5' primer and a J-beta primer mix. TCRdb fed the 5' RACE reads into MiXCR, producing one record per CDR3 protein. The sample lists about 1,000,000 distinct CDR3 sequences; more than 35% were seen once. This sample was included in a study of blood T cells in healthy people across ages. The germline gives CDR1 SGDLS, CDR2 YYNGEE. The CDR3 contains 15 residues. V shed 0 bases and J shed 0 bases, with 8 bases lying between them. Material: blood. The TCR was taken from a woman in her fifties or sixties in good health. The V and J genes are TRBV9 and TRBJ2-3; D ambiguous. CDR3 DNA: TGTGCCAGCAGCGTAGCCGGAATTAGCACAGATACGCAGTATTTT. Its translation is CASSVAGISTDTQYF.